These 14 T cell receptor beta chains originate from one sample sequenced in a study of cytomegalovirus exposure and HLA in healthy donors. Primers: 60 Vbeta forward and 13 Jbeta reverse. Here immunoSEQ multiplex PCR was the method, and the copy in TCRdb shows in-frame clones only, minus some. The table lists about 110,000 clones, about 81% of them singletons, with 1.3% in the top ten. The sample consisted of PBMCs. These receptors came from a man younger than 45 in good health and CMV-seronegative.

This chain links TRBV2 with TRBJ2-7; TRBD1 matches 11 bases. CDR1 SNHLY and CDR2 FYNNEI come from the germline V gene. J gave up 5 bases and V 2 bases, and 5 bases lay outside the gene matches. The CDR3 is 15 amino acids. The CDR3 protein is CASSERDRGAHEQYF. The CDR3 DNA reads as TGTGCCAGCAGTGAACGGGACAGGGGGGCTCACGAGCAGTACTTC.

In its sample, this clone was seen once. The chain is built from TRBV19 and TRBJ2-1; a possible D gene is TRBD2 (5 bases). The germline V and J ends were trimmed by 0 bases and 0 bases, with 9 bases remaining between them. Germline V gene sequence: CDR1 LNHDA, CDR2 SQIVND (reference sequence). This CDR3 is built from 16 residues. CDR3 sequence: CASSIDSETSYNEQFF. DNA of the CDR3: TGTGCCAGTAGTATAGATAGCGAGACCTCCTACAATGAGCAGTTCTTC.

The chain joins TRBV6-6 to TRBJ1-3; D uncertain. The germline V and J ends were trimmed by 2 bases and 4 bases, with 9 bases remaining between them. The CDR3 runs 14 residues. The germline gives CDR1 MNHNY, CDR2 SVGAGI (reference sequence). The CDR3 DNA is TGTGCCAGCAGTTACCTTGGGGAGGGAAACACCATATATTTT. It yields the protein CASSYLGEGNTIYF.

The chain carries TRBV5-6 and TRBJ1-3; D possibly corresponds to TRBD1 (5 bases). The CDR3 has 14 amino acids. Trimming cost V 9 bases and J 8 bases, with 21 bases left between them. Looked up from germline, CDR1 is SGHDT and CDR2 is YYEEEE. This CDR3 is CATARGGIRDTIYF. The CDR3 nucleotides read TGTGCCACCGCCCGCGGGGGTATTAGGGACACCATATATTTT.

The chain carries TRBV7-2 and TRBJ1-5, with TRBD1 identical over 8 bases. The CDR3 contains 14 residues. Losses at the gene ends were 6 bases for V and 4 bases for J; bases not matched to a gene: 5. Germline V gene sequence: CDR1 SGHTA, CDR2 FQGNSA. The CDR3 sequence is CASRPGTGNQPQHF. The CDR3 DNA sequence: TGTGCCAGCAGGCCCGGGACAGGAAATCAGCCCCAGCATTTT.

This chain joins TRBV20-1 and TRBJ1-1, with D perhaps matching TRBD1 (5 bases). CDR1 and CDR2 (germline): DFQATT, SNEGSKA (reference sequence). The CDR3 is 11 residues long. Trimming removed 5 bases at V and 1 base at J, with 5 bases between. DNA for the CDR3: TGCAGTGCTGACAGGAACACTGAAGCTTTCTTT. Translation: CSADRNTEAFF.

This rearrangement joins TRBV25-1 to TRBJ1-1; 10 bases map to TRBD1. Germline V gives CDR1 MGHDK, CDR2 SYGVNS. The CDR3 has 15 residues. J lost 5 bases, V lost 4 bases, and 7 bases had no gene match. The CDR3 DNA reads TGTGCCAGCAGTGGCCCGGGACAGGGGAATACTGAAGCTTTCTTT. This encodes CASSGPGQGNTEAFF.

The gene calls are TRBV28 and TRBJ1-2; TRBD1 matches at 9 bases. The V segment lost 5 bases and the J segment 4 bases; nucleotides outside the gene matches: 5. This CDR3 region has 14 residues. Per germline, CDR1 MDHEN and CDR2 SYDVKM. CDR3 DNA: TGTGCCAGCAGTACCGGGACAGGGACCTATGGCTACACCTTC. Translating gives CASSTGTGTYGYTF.

The chain joins TRBV9 to TRBJ2-3; the match to TRBD2 covers 7 bases. V dropped 0 bases and J dropped 4; count of bases not matched to a gene: 8. Looked up from germline, CDR1 is SGDLS and CDR2 is YYNGEE. This CDR3 is built from 16 residues. The CDR3 sequence: CASSVGAGARADTQYF. CDR3 in DNA: TGTGCCAGCAGCGTAGGTGCGGGAGCTCGGGCAGATACGCAGTATTTT.

This clone has more than one count but fewer than ten. The gene calls are TRBV28 and TRBJ2-7; tentative D call: TRBD1 (5 bases). Looked up from germline, CDR1 is MDHEN and CDR2 is SYDVKM. The CDR3 sequence is 16 residues long. Trimming pared 2 bases from V and 0 bases from J, leaving 14 bases between. CDR3 coding DNA: TGTGCCAGCAGTTTAATGGGGCAGGATCACTCCTACGAGCAGTACTTC. This encodes CASSLMGQDHSYEQYF.

This clone is a singleton in its sample. The chain recombines TRBV2 with TRBJ2-1, with 7 bases identical to TRBD2. This CDR3 has 15 amino acids. The V segment lost 1 base and the J segment 15 bases; nucleotides outside the gene matches: 15. Germline V lookup: CDR1 SNHLY, CDR2 FYNNEI. This CDR3 reads CASSEGPAGTTHLFF. In nucleotides, the CDR3 is TGTGCCAGCAGTGAAGGACCGGCCGGGACTACTCATCTGTTCTTC.

The chain uses TRBV9 and TRBJ2-7; 7 bases agree with TRBD1. Per the germline V gene, CDR1 is SGDLS and CDR2 is YYNGEE. The CDR3 is made up of 16 amino acids. With V trimmed by 3 bases and J by 0 bases, 9 bases remained unmatched. CDR3 sequence: CASSANRDSSSYEQYF. The CDR3 DNA reads TGTGCCAGCAGCGCAAACCGGGACAGTAGCTCCTACGAGCAGTACTTC.

The gene calls are TRBV7-2 and TRBJ1-1, with D possibly being TRBD1 (6 bases). V was cut by 5 bases and J by 1 base, with 11 bases left in between. The CDR3 consists of 14 residues. The germline gives CDR1 SGHTA, CDR2 FQGNSA. This CDR3 reads CASSRTGQNTEAFF. DNA of the CDR3: TGTGCCAGCAGCCGAACGGGACAGAACACTGAAGCTTTCTTT.

In DNA, the CDR3 is TGTGCCAGCACCACCGGGACAGGAGAATCCTACGAGCAGTACTTC. Its protein is CASTTGTGESYEQYF. The V call is TRBV6-5, the J call TRBJ2-7, with 8 positions matching TRBD1. Looked up from germline, CDR1 is MNHEY and CDR2 is SVGAGI. V trimming: 7 bases; J trimming: 1 base; junction bases outside the gene matches: 9. The CDR3 loop spans 15 amino acids.